This T cell receptor beta chain was found in a study of glioma-infiltrating T cells. General study points: Tissue-blood divergence was below expectation in non-neoplastic patients, above in gliomas.

TCR alpha and beta CDR3 regions were amplified from RNA using iRepertoire nested multiplex PCR. Input was roughly 100-450 ng of tissue mRNA or PBMC total RNA. TCRdb called the multiplex PCR reads again in MiXCR, with one record for every CDR3 protein. The sample lists 100,000 to 150,000 distinct CDR3 sequences, around 23% seen once, with roughly 15% in the top ten. Germline CDR1 reads SGHRS; CDR2 reads YFSETQ. Trimming pared 2 bases from V and 3 bases from J, leaving 14 bases between. The CDR3 loop spans 15 amino acids. This clonotype was observed at least ten times. The antigen is not known. The chain employs TRBV5-1 and TRBJ1-1; D remains ambiguous. Material: glioma tissue, nonneoplastic brain tissue, or PBMCs (not recorded which). The sequence was collected from a human donor with low-grade glioma or glioblastoma, undergoing nonglioma brain surgery, or in good health (not recorded which). The CDR3 DNA reads TGCGCCAGCAGCTTAAGACGAGCGGAGGACACTGAAGCTTTCTTT. Amino acids: CASSLRRAEDTEAFF. The whole variable domain, remainder taken from reference TRBV5-1 and TRBJ1-1, is KAGVTQTPRYLIKTRGQQVTLSCSPISGHRSVSWYQQTPGQGLQFLFEYFSETQRNKGNFPGRFSGRQFSNSRSEMNVSTLELGDSALYLCASSLRRAEDTEAFFGQGTRLTVV.